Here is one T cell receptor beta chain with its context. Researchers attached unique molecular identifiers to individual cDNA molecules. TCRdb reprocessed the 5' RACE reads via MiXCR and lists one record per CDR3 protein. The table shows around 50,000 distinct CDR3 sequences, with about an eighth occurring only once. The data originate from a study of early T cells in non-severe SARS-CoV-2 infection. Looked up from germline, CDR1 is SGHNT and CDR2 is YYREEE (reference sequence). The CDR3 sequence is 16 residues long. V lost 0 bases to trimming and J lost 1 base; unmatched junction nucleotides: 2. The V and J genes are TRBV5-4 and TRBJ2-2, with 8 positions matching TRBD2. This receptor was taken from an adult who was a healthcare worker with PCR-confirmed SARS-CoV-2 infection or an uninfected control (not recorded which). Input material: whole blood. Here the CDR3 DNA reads TGTGCCAGCAGCTTGGGACTAGCGATGAACACCGGGGAGCTGTTTTTT. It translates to CASSLGLAMNTGELFF.